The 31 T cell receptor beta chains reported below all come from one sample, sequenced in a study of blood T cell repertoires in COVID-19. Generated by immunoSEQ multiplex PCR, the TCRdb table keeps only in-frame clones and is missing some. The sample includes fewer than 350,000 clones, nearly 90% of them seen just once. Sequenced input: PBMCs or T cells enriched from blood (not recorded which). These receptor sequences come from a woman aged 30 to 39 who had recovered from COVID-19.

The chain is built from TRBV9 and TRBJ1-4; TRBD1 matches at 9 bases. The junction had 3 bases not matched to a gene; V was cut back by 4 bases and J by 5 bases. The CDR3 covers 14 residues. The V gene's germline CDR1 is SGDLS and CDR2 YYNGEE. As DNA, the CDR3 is TGTGCCAGCAGCTATGGACAGGGGAATGAAAAACTGTTTTTT. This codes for CASSYGQGNEKLFF.

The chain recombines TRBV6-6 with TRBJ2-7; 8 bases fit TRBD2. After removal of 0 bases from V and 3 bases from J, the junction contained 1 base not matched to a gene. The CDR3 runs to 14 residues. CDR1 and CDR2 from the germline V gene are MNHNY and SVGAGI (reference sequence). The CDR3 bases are TGTGCCAGCAGTTACTCGAGCGGGGGCTACGAGCAGTACTTC. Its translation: CASSYSSGGYEQYF.

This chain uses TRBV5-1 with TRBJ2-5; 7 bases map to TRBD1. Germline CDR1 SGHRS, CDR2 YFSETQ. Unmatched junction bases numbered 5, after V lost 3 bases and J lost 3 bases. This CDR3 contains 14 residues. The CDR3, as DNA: TGCGCCAGCAGCTCGTGGACAGGCGAAGAGACCCAGTACTTC. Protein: CASSSWTGEETQYF.

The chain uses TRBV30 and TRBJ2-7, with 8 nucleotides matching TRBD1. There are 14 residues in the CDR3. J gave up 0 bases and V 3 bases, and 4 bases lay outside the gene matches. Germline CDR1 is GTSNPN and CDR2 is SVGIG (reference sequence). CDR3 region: CAWRRTGSSYEQYF. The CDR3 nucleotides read TGTGCCTGGAGACGGACAGGGAGCTCCTACGAGCAGTACTTC.

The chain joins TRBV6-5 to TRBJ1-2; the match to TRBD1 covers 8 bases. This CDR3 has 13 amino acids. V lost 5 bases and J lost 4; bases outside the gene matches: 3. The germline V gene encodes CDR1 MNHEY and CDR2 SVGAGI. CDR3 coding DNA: TGTGCCAGCAGTCAGGACAGGGTCTATGGCTACACCTTC. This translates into CASSQDRVYGYTF.

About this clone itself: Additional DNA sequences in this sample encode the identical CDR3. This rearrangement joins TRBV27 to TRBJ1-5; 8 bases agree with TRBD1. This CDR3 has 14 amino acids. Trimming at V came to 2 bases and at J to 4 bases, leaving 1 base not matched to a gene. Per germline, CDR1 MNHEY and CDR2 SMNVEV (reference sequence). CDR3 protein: CASSLTGGNQPQHF. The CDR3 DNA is TGTGCCAGCAGTTTAACAGGGGGTAATCAGCCCCAGCATTTT.

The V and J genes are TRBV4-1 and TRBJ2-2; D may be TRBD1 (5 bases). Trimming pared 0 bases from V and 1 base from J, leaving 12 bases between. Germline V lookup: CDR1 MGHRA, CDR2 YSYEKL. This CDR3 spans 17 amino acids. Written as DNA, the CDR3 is TGCGCCAGCAGCCAAGAGTCCGGCAGGGTGAACACCGGGGAGCTGTTTTTT. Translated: CASSQESGRVNTGELFF.

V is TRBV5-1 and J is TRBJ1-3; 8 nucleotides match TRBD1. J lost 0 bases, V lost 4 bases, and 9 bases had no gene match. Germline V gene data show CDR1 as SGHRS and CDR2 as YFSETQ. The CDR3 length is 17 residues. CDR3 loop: CASSLGTGKSSGNTIYF. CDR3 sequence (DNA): TGCGCCAGCAGCCTCGGGACAGGAAAAAGCTCTGGAAACACCATATATTTT.

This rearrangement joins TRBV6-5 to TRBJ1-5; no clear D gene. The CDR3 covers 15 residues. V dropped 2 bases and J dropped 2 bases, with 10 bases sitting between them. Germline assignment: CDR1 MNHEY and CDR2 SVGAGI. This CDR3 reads CASSYRTAGNQPQHF. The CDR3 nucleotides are TGTGCCAGCAGTTACCGCACCGCGGGCAATCAGCCCCAGCATTTT.

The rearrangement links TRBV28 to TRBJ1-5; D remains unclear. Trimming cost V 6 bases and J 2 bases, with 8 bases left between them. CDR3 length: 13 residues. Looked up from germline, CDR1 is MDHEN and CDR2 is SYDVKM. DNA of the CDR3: TGTGCCAGCAGCCCCTCGGGCAATCAGCCCCAGCATTTT. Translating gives CASSPSGNQPQHF.

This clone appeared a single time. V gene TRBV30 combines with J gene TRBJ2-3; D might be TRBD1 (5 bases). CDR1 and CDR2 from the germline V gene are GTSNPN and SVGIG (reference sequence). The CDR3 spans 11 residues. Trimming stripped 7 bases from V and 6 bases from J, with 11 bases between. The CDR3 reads CAFSQGDTQYF. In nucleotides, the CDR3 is TGTGCCTTTAGCCAGGGTGATACGCAGTATTTT.

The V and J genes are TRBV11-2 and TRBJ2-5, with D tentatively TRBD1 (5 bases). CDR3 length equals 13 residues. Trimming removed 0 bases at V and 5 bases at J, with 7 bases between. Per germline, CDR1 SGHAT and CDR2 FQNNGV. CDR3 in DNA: TGTGCCAGCAGCTTAGACAGGGTGGAGACCCAGTACTTC. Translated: CASSLDRVETQYF.

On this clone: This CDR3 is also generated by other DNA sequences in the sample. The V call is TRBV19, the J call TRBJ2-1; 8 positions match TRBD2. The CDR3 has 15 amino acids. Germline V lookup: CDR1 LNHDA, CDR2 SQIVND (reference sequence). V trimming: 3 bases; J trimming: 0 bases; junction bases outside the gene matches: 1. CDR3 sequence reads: CASSIGTSSYNEQFF. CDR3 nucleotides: TGTGCCAGTAGTATCGGGACTAGCTCCTACAATGAGCAGTTCTTC.

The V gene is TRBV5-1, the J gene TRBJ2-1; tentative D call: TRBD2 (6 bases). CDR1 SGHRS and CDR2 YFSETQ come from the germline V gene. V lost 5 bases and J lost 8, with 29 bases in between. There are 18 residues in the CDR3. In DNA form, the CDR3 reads TGCGCCAGCAGGCAAACAGGTCAACGGGACTCATGGTCGCATGAGCAGTTCTTC. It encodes CASRQTGQRDSWSHEQFF.

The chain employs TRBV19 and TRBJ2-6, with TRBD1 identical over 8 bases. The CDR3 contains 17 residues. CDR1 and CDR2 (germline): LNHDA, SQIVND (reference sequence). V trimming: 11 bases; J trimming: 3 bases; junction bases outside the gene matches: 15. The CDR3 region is CAGNRDRRTFGANVLTF. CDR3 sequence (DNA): TGTGCCGGAAACCGGGACAGGCGGACCTTTGGGGCCAACGTCCTGACTTTC. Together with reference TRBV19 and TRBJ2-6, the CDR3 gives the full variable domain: DGGITQSPKYLFRKEGQNVTLSCEQNLNHDAMYWYRQDPGQGLRLIYYSQIVNDFQKGDIAEGYSVSREKKESFPLTVTSAQKNPTAFYLCAGNRDRRTFGANVLTFGAGSRLTVL.

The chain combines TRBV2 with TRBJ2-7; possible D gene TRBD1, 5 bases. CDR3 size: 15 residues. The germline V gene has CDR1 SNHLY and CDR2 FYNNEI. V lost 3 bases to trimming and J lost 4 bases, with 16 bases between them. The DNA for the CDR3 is TGTGCCAGCAGTGACAGGGTAGCTCGTTTGTACGAGCAGTACTTC. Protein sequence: CASSDRVARLYEQYF. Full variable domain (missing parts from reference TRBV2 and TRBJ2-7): EPEVTQTPSHQVTQMGQEVILRCVPISNHLYFYWYRQILGQKVEFLVSFYNNEISEKSEIFDDQFSVERPDGSNFTLKIRSTKLEDSAMYFCASSDRVARLYEQYFGPGTRLTVT.

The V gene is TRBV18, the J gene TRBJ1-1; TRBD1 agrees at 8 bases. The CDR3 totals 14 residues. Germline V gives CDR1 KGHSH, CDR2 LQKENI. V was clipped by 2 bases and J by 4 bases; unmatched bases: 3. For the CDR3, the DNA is TGTGCCAGCTCACCAAAAACAGGGGGCACTGAAGCTTTCTTT. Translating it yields CASSPKTGGTEAFF.

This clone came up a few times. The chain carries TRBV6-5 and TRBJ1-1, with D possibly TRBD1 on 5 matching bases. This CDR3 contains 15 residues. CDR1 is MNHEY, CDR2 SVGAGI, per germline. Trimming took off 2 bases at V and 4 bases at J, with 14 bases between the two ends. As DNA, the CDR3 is TGTGCCAGCAGTTACGAGACGGGGGGTGGCACTGAAGCTTTCTTT. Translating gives CASSYETGGGTEAFF.

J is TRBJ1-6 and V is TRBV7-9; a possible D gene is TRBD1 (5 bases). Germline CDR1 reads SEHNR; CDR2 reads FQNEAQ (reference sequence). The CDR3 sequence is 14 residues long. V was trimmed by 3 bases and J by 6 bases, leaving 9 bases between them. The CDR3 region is CASSLQTGNSPLHF. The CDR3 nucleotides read TGTGCCAGCAGCTTGCAAACAGGTAATTCACCCCTCCACTTT.

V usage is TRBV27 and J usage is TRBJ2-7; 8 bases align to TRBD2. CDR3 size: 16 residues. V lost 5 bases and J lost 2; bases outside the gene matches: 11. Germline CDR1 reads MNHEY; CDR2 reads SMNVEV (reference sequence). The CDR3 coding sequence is TGTGCCAGCAGTCCAGGACTAGCAGAACTAACCTACGAGCAGTACTTC. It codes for CASSPGLAELTYEQYF.

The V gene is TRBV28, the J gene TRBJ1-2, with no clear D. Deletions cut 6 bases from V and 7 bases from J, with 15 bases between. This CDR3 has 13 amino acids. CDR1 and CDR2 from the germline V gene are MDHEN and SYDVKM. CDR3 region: CASREGSGFGYTF. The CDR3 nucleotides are TGTGCCAGCAGGGAAGGATCGGGGTTTGGCTACACCTTC.

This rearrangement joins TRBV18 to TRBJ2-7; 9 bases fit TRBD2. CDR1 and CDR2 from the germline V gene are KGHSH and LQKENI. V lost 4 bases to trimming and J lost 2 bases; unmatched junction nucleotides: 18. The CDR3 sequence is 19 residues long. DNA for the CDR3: TGTGCCAGCTCACTTCTTCCCCTATCTCGGACTAGCGCGACCTACGAGCAGTACTTC. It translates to CASSLLPLSRTSATYEQYF.

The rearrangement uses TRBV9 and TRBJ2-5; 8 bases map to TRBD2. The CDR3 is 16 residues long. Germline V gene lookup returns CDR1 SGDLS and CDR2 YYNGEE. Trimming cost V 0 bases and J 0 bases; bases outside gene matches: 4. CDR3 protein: CASSVAGGANQETQYF. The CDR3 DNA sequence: TGTGCCAGCAGCGTAGCGGGGGGGGCAAACCAAGAGACCCAGTACTTC.

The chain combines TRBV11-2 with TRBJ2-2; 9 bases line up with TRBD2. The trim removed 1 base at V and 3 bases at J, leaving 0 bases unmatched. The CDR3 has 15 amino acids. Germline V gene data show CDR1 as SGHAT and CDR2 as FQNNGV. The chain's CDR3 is CASSLGLADTGELFF. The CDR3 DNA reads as TGTGCCAGCAGCTTAGGACTAGCGGACACCGGGGAGCTGTTTTTT.

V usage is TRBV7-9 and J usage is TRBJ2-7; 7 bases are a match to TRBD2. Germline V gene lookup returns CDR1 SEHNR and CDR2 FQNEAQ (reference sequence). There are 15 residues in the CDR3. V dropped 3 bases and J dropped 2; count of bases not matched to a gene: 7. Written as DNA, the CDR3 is TGTGCCAGCAGCTTTTCGGGACTAAAAACCTACGAGCAGTACTTC. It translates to CASSFSGLKTYEQYF. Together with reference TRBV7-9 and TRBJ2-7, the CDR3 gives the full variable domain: DTGVSQNPRHKITKRGQNVTFRCDPISEHNRLYWYRQTLGQGPEFLTYFQNEAQLEKSRLLSDRFSAERPKGSFSTLEIQRTEQGDSAMYLCASSFSGLKTYEQYFGPGTRLTVT.

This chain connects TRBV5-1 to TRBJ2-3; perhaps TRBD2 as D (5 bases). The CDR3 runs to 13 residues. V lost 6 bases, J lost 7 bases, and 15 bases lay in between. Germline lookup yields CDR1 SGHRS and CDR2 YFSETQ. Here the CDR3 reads CASTGSTLYTQYF. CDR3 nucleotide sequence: TGCGCCAGCACGGGGTCCACATTATATACGCAGTATTTT. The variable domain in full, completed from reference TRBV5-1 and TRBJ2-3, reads KAGVTQTPRYLIKTRGQQVTLSCSPISGHRSVSWYQQTPGQGLQFLFEYFSETQRNKGNFPGRFSGRQFSNSRSEMNVSTLELGDSALYLCASTGSTLYTQYFGPGTRLTVL.

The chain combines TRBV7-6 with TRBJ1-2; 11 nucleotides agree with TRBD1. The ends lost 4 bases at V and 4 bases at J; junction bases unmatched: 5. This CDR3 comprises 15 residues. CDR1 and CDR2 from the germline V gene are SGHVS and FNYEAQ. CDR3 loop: CASSSTGTGGYGYTF. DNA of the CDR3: TGTGCCAGCAGCTCCACCGGGACAGGGGGCTATGGCTACACCTTC. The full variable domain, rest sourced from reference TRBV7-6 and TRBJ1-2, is GAGVSQSPRYKVTKRGQDVALRCDPISGHVSLYWYRQALGQGPEFLTYFNYEAQQDKSGLPNDRFSAERPEGSISTLTIQRTEQRDSAMYRCASSSTGTGGYGYTFGSGTRLTVV.

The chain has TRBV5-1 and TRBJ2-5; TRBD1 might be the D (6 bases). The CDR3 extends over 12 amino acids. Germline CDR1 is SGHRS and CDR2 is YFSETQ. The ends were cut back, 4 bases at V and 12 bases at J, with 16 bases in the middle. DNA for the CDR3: TGCGCCAGCAGCCTCGACAGGTTGGACGAGTACTTC. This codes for CASSLDRLDEYF.

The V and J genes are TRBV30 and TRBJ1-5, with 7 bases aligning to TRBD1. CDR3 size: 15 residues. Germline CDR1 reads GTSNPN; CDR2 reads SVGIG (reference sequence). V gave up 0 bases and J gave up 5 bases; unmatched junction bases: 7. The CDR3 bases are TGTGCCTGGAGTGTCTCGACAGGGATTCATCAGCCCCAGCATTTT. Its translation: CAWSVSTGIHQPQHF.

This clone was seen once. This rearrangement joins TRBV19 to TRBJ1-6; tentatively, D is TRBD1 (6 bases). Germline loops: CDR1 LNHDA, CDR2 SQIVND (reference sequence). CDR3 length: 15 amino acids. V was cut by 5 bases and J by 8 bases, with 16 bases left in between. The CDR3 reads CASSESGVADSPLHF. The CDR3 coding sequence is TGTGCCAGTAGTGAGTCAGGGGTCGCGGATTCACCCCTCCACTTT.

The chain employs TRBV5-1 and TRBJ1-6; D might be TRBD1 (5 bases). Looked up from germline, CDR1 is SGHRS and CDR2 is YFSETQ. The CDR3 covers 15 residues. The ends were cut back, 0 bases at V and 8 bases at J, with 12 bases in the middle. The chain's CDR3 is CASSLVRGEDSPLHF. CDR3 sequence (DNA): TGCGCCAGCAGCTTGGTTCGGGGGGAAGATTCACCCCTCCACTTT.